This T cell receptor (beta chain) came from a study of blood T cell repertoires in COVID-19. Study-level background: COVID-19 samples collected from the United States, Italy and Spain covered acute and convalescent phases.

Authors' data handling: Reference gene primers were amplified, and this amplification served to estimate nucleated cell counts. TCRdb's copy holds only in-frame clones and misses some; the assay was immunoSEQ multiplex PCR. That table is the source of V, J and clone size, and D and trimming were worked out from the DNA. The sample consists of tens of thousands of clones, 80% to 90% of them appearing once. Per the germline V gene, CDR1 is SGHNT and CDR2 is YENEEA. V shed 1 base and J shed 4 bases, with 16 bases lying between them. This CDR3 is built from 16 residues. The sequenced sample was peripheral blood. The rearrangement joins TRBV11-3 to TRBJ1-2; unclear D gene. The sequence was obtained from a man in his sixties with acute or convalescent COVID-19. CDR3 DNA sequence: TGTGCCAGCAGCTTAGCCCCTGACCCACGCGGCTATGGCTACACCTTC. Translated, it gives CASSLAPDPRGYGYTF.